Below are 30 T cell receptor beta chains sequenced from a single sample in a study of neurological immune-mediated disorders. TCRdb reanalysed the 5' RACE reads using MiXCR and keeps one entry per CDR3 protein. The sample includes more than 13,000 distinct CDR3 sequences, 5.5% to 7% seen only once; the top ten take roughly a quarter. Sequencing was done on a sample of CD8+ T cells from blood. The receptors shown here come from a woman in her forties in good health.

Many counts were recorded for this clonotype. The chain couples TRBV5-1 to TRBJ1-5; possible D gene TRBD1, 6 bases. The length of the CDR3 is 13 residues. Germline CDR1 reads SGHRS; CDR2 reads YFSETQ. Trimming cost V 1 base and J 5 bases, with 7 bases left between them. This CDR3 reads CASSLRGDQPQHF. CDR3 nucleotides: TGCGCCAGCAGCTTGAGGGGGGATCAGCCCCAGCATTTT.

The rearrangement joins TRBV12-3 or TRBV12-4 to TRBJ2-7; D is undetermined. The length of the CDR3 is 14 residues. V shed 3 bases and J shed 5 bases, with 14 bases lying between them. The CDR3: CASSFWHVGNEQYF. Here the CDR3 DNA reads TGTGCCAGCAGTTTTTGGCATGTTGGAAACGAGCAGTACTTC.

This clonotype was seen ten or more times. CDR3 bases: TGTGCCAGCACTACTAGCTGGGATGAGCAGTTCTTC. Protein product: CASTTSWDEQFF. The chain uses TRBV6-5 and TRBJ2-1, with D tentatively TRBD2 (6 bases). The germline V gene has CDR1 MNHEY and CDR2 SVGAGI. The CDR3 consists of 12 residues. V was pared by 7 bases and J by 8 bases, with 12 bases between.

This clonotype occurred many times. The J gene is TRBJ2-7, the V gene TRBV7-9; 8 bases are a match to TRBD1. CDR1 and CDR2 (germline): SEHNR, FQNEAQ (reference sequence). CDR3 size: 11 residues. Germline trimming cut 11 bases from V and 9 bases from J; bases unmatched to any gene: 9. CDR3 DNA sequence: TGTGCCGGAGAGGACAGGGATACGCAGTACTTC. It translates to CAGEDRDTQYF.

The sample holds many counts of this clonotype. The rearrangement links TRBV20-1 to TRBJ1-1; 10 bases are a match to TRBD1. V trimming: 3 bases; J trimming: 7 bases; junction bases outside the gene matches: 11. CDR1 and CDR2 (germline): DFQATT, SNEGSKA (reference sequence). The length of the CDR3 is 15 residues. Here the CDR3 DNA reads TGCAGTGCTAGTGTGGGACAGGGGTGGTATATTGAAGCTTTCTTT. It specifies CSASVGQGWYIEAFF.

The table lists this clonotype with many counts. The CDR3 protein is CASSLQRGTQYF. Written as DNA, the CDR3 is TGTGCCAGCAGCTTACAGAGGGGCACGCAGTATTTT. The gene calls are TRBV7-6 and TRBJ2-3; TRBD1 or TRBD2 may be the D gene (5 bases each). CDR3 length: 12 amino acids. Germline CDR1 SGHVS, CDR2 FNYEAQ. Deletions cut 2 bases from V and 9 bases from J, with 9 bases between.

This clonotype was counted at least ten times. The gene calls are TRBV10-2 and TRBJ2-2; D uncertain. The CDR3 consists of 13 residues. Trimming removed 11 bases at V and 1 base at J, with 11 bases between. The germline CDR1 and CDR2 sequences are WSHSY and SAAADI. CDR3 nucleotides: TGCGCCGGTACTTTACAGAACACCGGGGAGCTGTTTTTT. The encoded protein is CAGTLQNTGELFF.

This clonotype was recorded at least ten times. V usage is TRBV19 and J usage is TRBJ2-2; D unclear. The CDR3 is made up of 15 amino acids. Germline V gene data show CDR1 as LNHDA and CDR2 as SQIVND (reference sequence). Trimming left V 8 bases short and J 0 bases short, with 13 bases between. Written as DNA, the CDR3 is TGTGCCAGTCACCACGAGATTTCGAACACCGGGGAGCTGTTTTTT. This sequence encodes CASHHEISNTGELFF.

This clonotype was seen repeatedly, ten times or more. V gene TRBV4-1 combines with J gene TRBJ1-2; perhaps TRBD1 as D (6 bases). Trimming took 3 bases from V and 0 from J, leaving 11 bases between them. The CDR3 totals 15 residues. Per germline, CDR1 MGHRA and CDR2 YSYEKL. The CDR3 region is CASSHRDTSNYGYTF. The CDR3 DNA follows: TGCGCCAGCAGCCACCGGGACACCTCTAACTATGGCTACACCTTC.

This clonotype was observed at least ten times. The rearrangement joins TRBV5-6 to TRBJ2-2; possibly TRBD1 for D (5 bases). Trimming shortened V by 0 bases and J by 5 bases, and 11 bases separated the two germline ends. The V gene's germline CDR1 is SGHDT and CDR2 YYEEEE. The CDR3 consists of 15 residues. The CDR3 loop reads CASSLAAGKTGELFF. CDR3 nucleotide sequence: TGTGCCAGCAGCTTGGCCGCAGGGAAAACCGGGGAGCTGTTTTTT.

There are many counts of this clonotype. The chain has TRBV5-1 and TRBJ2-1; D gene ambiguous. Per the germline V gene, CDR1 is SGHRS and CDR2 is YFSETQ. The V end lost 0 bases, the J end lost 9 bases, and 4 bases lay between the germline ends. This CDR3 is built from 11 residues. CDR3 loop: CASSLGGEQFF. The CDR3 bases are TGCGCCAGCAGCTTGGGAGGTGAGCAGTTCTTC.

This clonotype was recorded many times. The chain has TRBV9 and TRBJ2-7; D is undetermined. The CDR3 totals 15 residues. Germline CDR1 is SGDLS and CDR2 is YYNGEE. V was trimmed by 0 bases and J by 2 bases, leaving 12 bases between them. CDR3 nucleotides: TGTGCCAGCAGCGTAGCCGGTGGGCCAGCCTACGAGCAGTACTTC. Residues: CASSVAGGPAYEQYF. Complete variable domain (other parts from reference TRBV9 and TRBJ2-7): DSGVTQTPKHLITATGQRVTLRCSPRSGDLSVYWYQQSLDQGLQFLIQYYNGEERAKGNILERFSAQQFPDLHSELNLSSLELGDSALYFCASSVAGGPAYEQYFGPGTRLTVT.

This clonotype was picked up many times. The chain is built from TRBV5-1 and TRBJ1-1; D gene ambiguous. The CDR3 is made up of 14 amino acids. Germline lookup yields CDR1 SGHRS and CDR2 YFSETQ. The V end lost 0 bases, the J end lost 4 bases, and 10 bases lay between the germline ends. The CDR3 sequence is CASSLDAGSTEAFF. The DNA of the CDR3 is TGCGCCAGCAGCTTGGATGCGGGTAGCACTGAAGCTTTCTTT.

This clonotype was seen many times. This chain connects TRBV20-1 to TRBJ2-1; 7 bases align to TRBD2. Trimming at V came to 2 bases and at J to 1 base, leaving 8 bases not matched to a gene. The germline CDR1 and CDR2 sequences are DFQATT and SNEGSKA (reference sequence). This CDR3 has 16 amino acids. In DNA form, the CDR3 reads TGCAGTGCTAGACCCGCCGGGACTACGTCCTACAATGAGCAGTTCTTC. Encoded protein: CSARPAGTTSYNEQFF.

The V gene is TRBV5-1, the J gene TRBJ2-7; tentative D call: TRBD1 (6 bases). The CDR3 is 13 residues long. Trimming took off 4 bases at V and 6 bases at J, with 14 bases between the two ends. Germline V gives CDR1 SGHRS, CDR2 YFSETQ. CDR3 coding DNA: TGCGCCAGCAGCGTGGGACAAGTGCGCGAGCAGTACTTC. Amino acids: CASSVGQVREQYF.

This clonotype was seen many times. This chain connects TRBV11-2 to TRBJ1-2, with D possibly being TRBD1 (6 bases). The V gene's germline CDR1 is SGHAT and CDR2 FQNNGV. CDR3 size: 14 residues. Trimming took 4 bases from V and 3 from J, leaving 12 bases between them. In DNA, the CDR3 is TGTGCCAGCAGCTCCGAGGGGGTTTACTATGGCTACACCTTC. Its protein product is CASSSEGVYYGYTF.

V usage is TRBV7-2 and J usage is TRBJ2-7; TRBD1 agrees at 7 bases. V shed 8 bases and J 1 base; nucleotides not matched to a gene: 11. Germline CDR1 is SGHTA and CDR2 is FQGNSA. This CDR3 region has 15 residues. The CDR3 here is CASGVQGPGSYEQYF. CDR3 sequence (DNA): TGTGCCAGCGGAGTACAGGGGCCTGGATCCTACGAGCAGTACTTC.

This clonotype was picked up many times. This chain links TRBV9 with TRBJ2-3; TRBD2 matches at 8 bases. Germline values: CDR1 SGDLS, CDR2 YYNGEE. Losses at the gene ends were 1 base for V and 1 base for J; bases not matched to a gene: 2. CDR3 size: 15 residues. CDR3 bases: TGTGCCAGCAGCGTATACGGGGGGGGCACAGATACGCAGTATTTT. This sequence encodes CASSVYGGGTDTQYF.

This clonotype came up many times. The rearrangement links TRBV7-6 to TRBJ2-5; unclear D gene. The CDR3 loop spans 12 amino acids. Germline-derived CDR1 and CDR2 are SGHVS and FNYEAQ. Trimming pared 4 bases from V and 5 bases from J, leaving 8 bases between. The CDR3 DNA reads as TGTGCCAGCAGCTCTATAAGGGAGACCCAGTACTTC. Translation: CASSSIRETQYF.

This clonotype was seen ten or more times. J is TRBJ2-1 and V is TRBV7-6; 9 nucleotides match TRBD2. The CDR3 covers 14 residues. Trimming took 5 bases from V and 7 from J; bases not matched to a gene: 6. In germline, CDR1 is SGHVS, CDR2 FNYEAQ. CDR3 amino acids: CASSNRLADNEQFF. CDR3 in DNA: TGTGCCAGCAGCAATCGACTAGCGGATAATGAGCAGTTCTTC. Drawing the rest from reference TRBV7-6 and TRBJ2-1, the complete variable domain is GAGVSQSPRYKVTKRGQDVALRCDPISGHVSLYWYRQALGQGPEFLTYFNYEAQQDKSGLPNDRFSAERPEGSISTLTIQRTEQRDSAMYRCASSNRLADNEQFFGPGTRLTVL.

This clonotype was recorded at least ten times. This chain links TRBV29-1 with TRBJ2-5; the D gene is possibly TRBD1 (5 bases). V lost 3 bases and J 2 bases, leaving 10 bases between the germline ends. CDR3 length: 13 residues. Germline loops: CDR1 SQVTM, CDR2 ANQGSEA. The DNA for the CDR3 is TGCAGCGTTGATTCAGGGTTACAAGAGACCCAGTACTTC. This translates into CSVDSGLQETQYF.

By frequency in the sample, this clonotype is medium-sized. The chain employs TRBV12-3 or TRBV12-4 and TRBJ1-1; the D gene is possibly TRBD1 (5 bases). The CDR3 is 14 residues long. V was trimmed by 2 bases and J by 0 bases, leaving 7 bases between them. CDR3 DNA: TGTGCCAGCAGTTTAACCAGGGTGAACACTGAAGCTTTCTTT. Protein product: CASSLTRVNTEAFF.

The sample holds many counts of this clonotype. This chain connects TRBV5-1 to TRBJ2-7; no reliable D call. This CDR3 has 16 residues. The V end lost 3 bases, the J end lost 2 bases, and 18 bases lay between the germline ends. Germline CDR1 SGHRS, CDR2 YFSETQ. CDR3 residues: CASSSKNSLGPYEQYF. CDR3 nucleotides: TGCGCCAGCAGCTCGAAGAATAGCCTCGGTCCCTACGAGCAGTACTTC.

At least ten counts were recorded for this clonotype. This chain connects TRBV5-1 to TRBJ1-2, with D perhaps matching TRBD1 (5 bases). V lost 1 base and J lost 0, with 10 bases in between. CDR3 length: 15 residues. Germline V gene sequence: CDR1 SGHRS, CDR2 YFSETQ. The CDR3 nucleotides are TGCGCCAGCAGCTTGTTTCAGGGAGCTAACTATGGCTACACCTTC. The encoded protein is CASSLFQGANYGYTF.

Many counts were recorded for this clonotype. The gene calls are TRBV3-1 and TRBJ2-1, with D perhaps TRBD2 (6 bases). The CDR3 spans 16 residues. The germline V gene encodes CDR1 LGHDT and CDR2 YNNKEL (reference sequence). The V end was cut by 1 base, the J end by 10 bases, with 20 bases between. CDR3 DNA: TGTGCCAGCAGCCAAGTGCGGGCGGGGTTGGGGTCCGAGCAGTTCTTC. This sequence encodes CASSQVRAGLGSEQFF.

This clonotype has at least ten counts. The chain employs TRBV12-3 or TRBV12-4 and TRBJ1-3; D not certain. V was shortened by 3 bases and J by 0 bases, with 6 bases between the two germline ends. The CDR3 is 14 residues long. The CDR3 region has the DNA TGTGCCAGCAGTTTGAGCCCCTCTGGAAACACCATATATTTT. It yields the protein CASSLSPSGNTIYF.

This clonotype was picked up a small number of times. This rearrangement joins TRBV9 to TRBJ1-1; TRBD1 might be the D (6 bases). Trimming removed 0 bases at V and 2 bases at J, with 11 bases between. The CDR3 length is 15 residues. Germline lookup yields CDR1 SGDLS and CDR2 YYNGEE. Here the CDR3 DNA reads TGTGCCAGCAGCGTAGGGGGGGGCATTAACACTGAAGCTTTCTTT. Its protein is CASSVGGGINTEAFF. Using reference TRBV9 and TRBJ1-1 for the parts outside the CDR3, the full variable domain is DSGVTQTPKHLITATGQRVTLRCSPRSGDLSVYWYQQSLDQGLQFLIQYYNGEERAKGNILERFSAQQFPDLHSELNLSSLELGDSALYFCASSVGGGINTEAFFGQGTRLTVV.

Many counts were recorded for this clonotype. The chain carries TRBV20-1 and TRBJ1-1; D is ambiguous. There are 13 residues in the CDR3. The germline CDR1 and CDR2 sequences are DFQATT and SNEGSKA (reference sequence). V shed 2 bases and J shed 2 bases, with 9 bases lying between them. Written as DNA, the CDR3 is TGCAGTGCTAGACTTGTGGATAACACTGAAGCTTTCTTT. Its protein product is CSARLVDNTEAFF.

Sample share makes this clonotype medium-sized. This chain joins TRBV20-1 and TRBJ1-1; D unclear. The CDR3 loop spans 13 amino acids. CDR1 is DFQATT, CDR2 SNEGSKA, per germline (reference sequence). V gave up 0 bases and J gave up 6 bases, with 11 bases separating them. The CDR3 DNA follows: TGCAGTGCTAGAGAACCGAACGAGGCTGAAGCTTTCTTT. Residues: CSAREPNEAEAFF.

With respect to this clonotype: A much larger clone lies a single base off, so this may be a read error. The chain carries TRBV12-3 or TRBV12-4 and TRBJ1-1; D perhaps matches TRBD1 (6 bases). Between the trimmed V and J ends, which lost 10 bases and 7 bases, there was a span of 16 bases. There are 12 residues in the CDR3. DNA for the CDR3: TGTGCCAACAGCCACGACAGGAATGAAGCTTTCTTT. It is translated as CANSHDRNEAFF.